This T cell receptor (beta chain) is from a study of shared clonotypes between healthy human individuals. Study in general: Donors had three CD4 naive, three CD4 memory, two CD8 naive and one CD8 memory plate apiece. Overall study results and limits: Non-shared clonotypes had lower generation probabilities than those shared by all four donors.

The CDR3 consists of 15 residues. Germline lookup yields CDR1 MNHEY and CDR2 SMNVEV (reference sequence). The ends lost 5 bases at V and 4 bases at J; junction bases unmatched: 11. Comments on this clone: As yet, its antigen is unknown.

Terminally differentiated effector memory CD45RA+ cells were left out of the naive CD8 fraction, which was CD45RO-negative and positively selected for CCR7. Genomic DNA from each subset was divided evenly over several immunoSEQ plates. Sequencing used immunoSEQ multiplex PCR; TCRdb keeps in-frame clones, though not all of them. The data contain hundreds of thousands of clones, approximately 95% of them singletons. Source material: naive CD8+ T cells sorted from blood. The V call is TRBV27, the J call TRBJ2-7, with TRBD2 matching over 7 bases. The clonotype was recovered from a woman in her 30s in good health. CDR3 coding DNA: TGTGCCAGCAGTCTAATAGCGGGCCTCCTATACGAGCAGTACTTC. Its protein product is CASSLIAGLLYEQYF.